Here is one TCR beta chain with its context. Antigen specificity is unknown. Researchers ran the PCR with 60 Vbeta and 13 Jbeta primers. Produced via immunoSEQ multiplex PCR; TCRdb's table is partial and in-frame only. Among about 140,000 clones listed, about 72% were seen once. Germline V CDR1 and CDR2: MDHEN, SYDVKM. Trimming took off 5 bases at V and 1 base at J, with 18 bases between the two ends. This CDR3 is built from 17 residues. This specimen belongs to a study of cytomegalovirus exposure and HLA in healthy donors. Whole-study results and caveats: Researchers reportedly found TCR beta sequences accurately predicted most subjects' HLA-A and HLA-B alleles. A missense variant in DCLRE1C was later tied to TCR beta V- and J-gene trimming. About 87% or about 30% of the time was how often most TCR beta V segments were productive, according to an earlier analysis.

The chain links TRBV28 to TRBJ2-1; D possibly corresponds to TRBD2 (6 bases). The specimen sequenced was PBMCs. The sequence was obtained from a man aged 35 to 55 in good health and CMV-seronegative. CDR3 amino acids: CASSPLEGGYSYNEQFF. DNA of the CDR3: TGTGCCAGCAGTCCCTTGGAGGGAGGTTATTCCTACAATGAGCAGTTCTTC.